This T cell receptor (beta chain) was recovered during a study of human T cells and chemical hapten exposure. Study-wide points: TCRs whose frequency exceeded 1 in 1000 remained the same following DPC sensitization. The presence of alopecia in the donors means their immune response may differ from healthy people's.

As to time point: patch test 1, 2 weeks after DPC sensitization. Treatment given: therapeutic diphenylcyclopropenone sensitization with weekly scalp DPC. Library preparation tagged each individual cDNA molecule with a unique molecular identifier. The authors' processing: TCRs per sample had a median of around 98,000 and ranged from roughly 23,224 to 700,000. TCRdb re-derived calls from the RACE reads in MiXCR, one entry per CDR3 protein. What appears here as the V and J calls and clone size reflects TCRdb's work, not the paper's. The repertoire includes 90,000 or so distinct CDR3 sequences, approximately 10% of them detected once, and 2.2% sits in the top ten. This clonotype was found many times. No antigen is known for it. The germline V gene encodes CDR1 SGHTA and CDR2 FQGNSA. The CDR3 consists of 14 residues. Between the trimmed V and J ends, which lost 1 base and 6 bases, there was a span of 10 bases.

This rearrangement joins TRBV7-2 to TRBJ2-1; the D call may be TRBD1 or TRBD2 (6 bases each). The receptor was isolated from a man aged 40-50 years with alopecia areata. Some clones in this sample may be carry-over from other donors' samples. This material consisted of whole blood, taken in connection with sensitization to the hapten diphenylcyclopropenone (DPC). CDR3 residues: CASSLVSGANEQFF. The CDR3 bases are TGTGCCAGCAGCTTAGTGTCGGGGGCCAATGAGCAGTTCTTC.